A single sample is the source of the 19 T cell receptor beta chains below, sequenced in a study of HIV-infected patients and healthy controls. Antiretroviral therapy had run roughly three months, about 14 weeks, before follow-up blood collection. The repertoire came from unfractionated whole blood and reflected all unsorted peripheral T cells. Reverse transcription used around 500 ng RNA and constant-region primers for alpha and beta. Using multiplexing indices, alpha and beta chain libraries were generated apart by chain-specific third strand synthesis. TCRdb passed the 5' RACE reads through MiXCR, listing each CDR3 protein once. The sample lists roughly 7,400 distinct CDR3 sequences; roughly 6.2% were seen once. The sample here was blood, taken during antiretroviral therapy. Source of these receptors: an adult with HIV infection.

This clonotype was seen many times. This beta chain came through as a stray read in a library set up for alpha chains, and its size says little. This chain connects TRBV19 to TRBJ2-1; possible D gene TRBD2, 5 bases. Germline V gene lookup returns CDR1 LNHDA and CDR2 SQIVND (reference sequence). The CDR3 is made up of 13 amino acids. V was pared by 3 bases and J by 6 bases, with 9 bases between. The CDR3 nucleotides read TGTGCCAGTAGTATCGTTGGGAGCAATGAGCAGTTCTTC. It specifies CASSIVGSNEQFF.

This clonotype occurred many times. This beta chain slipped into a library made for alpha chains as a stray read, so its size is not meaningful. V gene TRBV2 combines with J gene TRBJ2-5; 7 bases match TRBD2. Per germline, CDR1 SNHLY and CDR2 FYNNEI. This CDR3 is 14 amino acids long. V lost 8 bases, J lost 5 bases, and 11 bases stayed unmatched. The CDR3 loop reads CASRTTAGVETQYF. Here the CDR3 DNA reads TGTGCCAGCCGGACCACCGCGGGGGTCGAGACCCAGTACTTC.

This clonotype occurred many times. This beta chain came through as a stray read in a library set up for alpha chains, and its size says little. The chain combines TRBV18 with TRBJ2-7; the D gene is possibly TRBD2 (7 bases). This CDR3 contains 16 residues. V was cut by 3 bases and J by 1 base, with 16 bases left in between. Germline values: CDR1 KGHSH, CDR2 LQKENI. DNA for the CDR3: TGTGCCAGCTCACCGATTGAGGGGGGGCGGTCCTACGAGCAGTACTTC. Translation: CASSPIEGGRSYEQYF. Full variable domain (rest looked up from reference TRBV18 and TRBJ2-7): NAGVMQNPRHLVRRRGQEARLRCSPMKGHSHVYWYRQLPEEGLKFMVYLQKENIIDESGMPKERFSAEFPKEGPSILRIQQVVRGDSAAYFCASSPIEGGRSYEQYFGPGTRLTVT.

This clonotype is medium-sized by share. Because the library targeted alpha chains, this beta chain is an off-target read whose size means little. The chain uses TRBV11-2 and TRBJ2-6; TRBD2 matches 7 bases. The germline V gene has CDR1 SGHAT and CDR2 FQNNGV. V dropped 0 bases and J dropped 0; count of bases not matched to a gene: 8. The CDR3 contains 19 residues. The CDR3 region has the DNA TGTGCCAGCAGCTTAGATCTCAGCCGGGGGGACTCTGGGGCCAACGTCCTGACTTTC. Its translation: CASSLDLSRGDSGANVLTF.

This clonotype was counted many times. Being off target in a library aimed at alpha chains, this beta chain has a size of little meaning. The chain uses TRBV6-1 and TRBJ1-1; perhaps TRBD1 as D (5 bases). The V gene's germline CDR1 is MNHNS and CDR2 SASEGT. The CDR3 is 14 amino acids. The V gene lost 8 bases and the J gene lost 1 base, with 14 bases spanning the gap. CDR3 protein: CASPDTYQNTEAFF. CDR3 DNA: TGTGCCAGCCCGGACACCTACCAGAACACTGAAGCTTTCTTT.

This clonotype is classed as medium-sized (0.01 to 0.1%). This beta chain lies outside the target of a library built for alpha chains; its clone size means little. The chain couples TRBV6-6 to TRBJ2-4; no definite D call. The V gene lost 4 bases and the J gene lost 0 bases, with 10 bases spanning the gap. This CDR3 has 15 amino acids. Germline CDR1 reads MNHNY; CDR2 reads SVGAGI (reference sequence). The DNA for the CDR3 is TGTGCCAGCAGTTGGACGGTACTAGCCAAAAACATTCAGTACTTC. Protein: CASSWTVLAKNIQYF.

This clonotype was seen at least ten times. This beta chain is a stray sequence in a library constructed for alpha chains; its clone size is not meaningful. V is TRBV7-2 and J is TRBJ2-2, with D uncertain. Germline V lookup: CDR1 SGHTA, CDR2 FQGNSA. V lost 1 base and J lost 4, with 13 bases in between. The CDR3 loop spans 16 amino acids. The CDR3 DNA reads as TGTGCCAGCAGCTTAGGGTGGGTCCAACCCACCGGGGAGCTGTTTTTT. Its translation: CASSLGWVQPTGELFF.

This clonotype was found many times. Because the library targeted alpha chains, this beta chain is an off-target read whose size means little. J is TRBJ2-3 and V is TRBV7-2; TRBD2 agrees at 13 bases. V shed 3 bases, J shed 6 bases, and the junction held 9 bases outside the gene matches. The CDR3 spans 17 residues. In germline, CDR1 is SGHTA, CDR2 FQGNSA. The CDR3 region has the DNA TGTGCCAGCAGCTTTTCGAGACTAGCGGGAGGCCCCGATACGCAGTATTTT. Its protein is CASSFSRLAGGPDTQYF.

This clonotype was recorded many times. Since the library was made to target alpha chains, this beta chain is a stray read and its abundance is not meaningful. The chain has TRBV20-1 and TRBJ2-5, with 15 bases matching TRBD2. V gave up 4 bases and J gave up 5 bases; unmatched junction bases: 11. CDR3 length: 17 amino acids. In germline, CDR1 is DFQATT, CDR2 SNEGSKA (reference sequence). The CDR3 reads CSATKFGLAGGPETQYF. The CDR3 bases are TGCAGTGCTACCAAATTCGGACTAGCGGGGGGGCCTGAGACCCAGTACTTC.

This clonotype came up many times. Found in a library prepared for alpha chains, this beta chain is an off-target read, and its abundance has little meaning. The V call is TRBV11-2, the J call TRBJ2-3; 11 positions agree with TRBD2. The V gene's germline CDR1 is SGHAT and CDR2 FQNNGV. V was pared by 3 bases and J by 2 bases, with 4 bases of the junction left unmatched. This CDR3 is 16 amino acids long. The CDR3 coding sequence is TGTGCCAGCAGCTTGATAGCGGGGGGGAACACAGATACGCAGTATTTT. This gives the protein CASSLIAGGNTDTQYF.

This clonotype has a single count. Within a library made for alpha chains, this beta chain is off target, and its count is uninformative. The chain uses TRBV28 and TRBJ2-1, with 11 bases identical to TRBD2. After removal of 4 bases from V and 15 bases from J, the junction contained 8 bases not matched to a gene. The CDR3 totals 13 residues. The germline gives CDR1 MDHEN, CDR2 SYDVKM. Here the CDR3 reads CASSSTLAGVGFF. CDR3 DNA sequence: TGTGCCAGCAGTTCCACACTAGCGGGAGTGGGGTTCTTC.

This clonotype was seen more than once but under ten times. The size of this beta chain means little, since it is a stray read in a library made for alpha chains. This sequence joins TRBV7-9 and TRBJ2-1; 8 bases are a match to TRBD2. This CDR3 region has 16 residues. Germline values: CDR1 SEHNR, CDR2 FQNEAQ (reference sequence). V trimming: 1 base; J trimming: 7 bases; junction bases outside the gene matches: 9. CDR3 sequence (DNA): TGTGCCAGCAGCTTAGTAGCGGGATTGCGATGGAATGAGCAGTTCTTC. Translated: CASSLVAGLRWNEQFF.

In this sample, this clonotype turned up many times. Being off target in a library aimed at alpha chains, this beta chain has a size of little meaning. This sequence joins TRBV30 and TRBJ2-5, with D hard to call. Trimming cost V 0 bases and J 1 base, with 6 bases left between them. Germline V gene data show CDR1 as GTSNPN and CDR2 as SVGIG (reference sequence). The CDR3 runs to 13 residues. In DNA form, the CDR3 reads TGTGCCTGGAGTGTACGGGCCCAAGAGACCCAGTACTTC. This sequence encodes CAWSVRAQETQYF.

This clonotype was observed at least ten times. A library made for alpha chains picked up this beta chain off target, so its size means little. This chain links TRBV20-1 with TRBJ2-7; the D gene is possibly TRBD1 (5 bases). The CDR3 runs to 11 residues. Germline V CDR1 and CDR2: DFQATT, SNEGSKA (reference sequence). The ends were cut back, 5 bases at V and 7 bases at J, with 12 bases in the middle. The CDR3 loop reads CSAPQGWEQYF. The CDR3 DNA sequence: TGCAGTGCTCCCCAGGGTTGGGAGCAGTACTTC.

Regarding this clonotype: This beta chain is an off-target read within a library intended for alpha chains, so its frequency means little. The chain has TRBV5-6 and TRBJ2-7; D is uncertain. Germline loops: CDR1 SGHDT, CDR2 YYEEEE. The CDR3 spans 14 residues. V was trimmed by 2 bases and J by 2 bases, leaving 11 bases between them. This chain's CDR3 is CASSFARSTYEQYF. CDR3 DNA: TGTGCCAGCAGCTTCGCCAGGTCAACCTACGAGCAGTACTTC.

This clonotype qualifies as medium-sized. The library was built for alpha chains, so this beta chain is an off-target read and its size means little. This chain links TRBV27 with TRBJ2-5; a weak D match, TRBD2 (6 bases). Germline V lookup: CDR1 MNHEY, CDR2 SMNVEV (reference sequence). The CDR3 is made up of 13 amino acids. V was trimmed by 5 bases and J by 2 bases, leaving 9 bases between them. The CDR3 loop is CASSSLAQETQYF. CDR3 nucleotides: TGTGCCAGCAGTAGTCTAGCGCAAGAGACCCAGTACTTC.

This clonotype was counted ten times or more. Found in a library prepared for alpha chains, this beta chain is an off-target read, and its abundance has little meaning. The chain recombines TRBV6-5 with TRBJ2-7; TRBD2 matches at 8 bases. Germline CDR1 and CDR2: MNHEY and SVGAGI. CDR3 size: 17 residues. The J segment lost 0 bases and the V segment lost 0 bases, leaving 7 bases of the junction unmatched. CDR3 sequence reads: CASSYSTGGGPSYEQYF. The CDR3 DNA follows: TGTGCCAGCAGTTACTCGACCGGGGGGGGACCCTCCTACGAGCAGTACTTC.

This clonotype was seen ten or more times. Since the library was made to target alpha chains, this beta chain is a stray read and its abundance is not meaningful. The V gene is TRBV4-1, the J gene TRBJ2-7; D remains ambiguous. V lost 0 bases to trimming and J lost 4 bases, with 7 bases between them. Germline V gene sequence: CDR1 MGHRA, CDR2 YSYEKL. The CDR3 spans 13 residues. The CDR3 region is CASSQEATYEQYF. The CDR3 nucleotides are TGCGCCAGCAGCCAAGAGGCCACTTACGAGCAGTACTTC.

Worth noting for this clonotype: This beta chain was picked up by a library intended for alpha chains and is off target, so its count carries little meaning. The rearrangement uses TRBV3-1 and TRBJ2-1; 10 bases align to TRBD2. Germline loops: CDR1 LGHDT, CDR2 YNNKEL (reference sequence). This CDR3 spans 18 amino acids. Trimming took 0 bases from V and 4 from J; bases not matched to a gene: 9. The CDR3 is CASSQDSGLAGAYNEQFF. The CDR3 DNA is TGTGCCAGCAGCCAAGATTCGGGTCTAGCGGGGGCGTACAATGAGCAGTTCTTC.